The T cell receptor (beta chain) described here comes from a study of regulatory T cells in long-lasting Graves disease. There are many counts of this clonotype. Assembly of TCR beta libraries relied on iRepertoire HTBI primers together with Arm-PCR of CDR3 regions. TCRdb ran MiXCR on the multiplex PCR reads and lists one entry per CDR3 protein. The table has around 250,000 distinct CDR3 sequences, 18% seen once. Documented time point: newly diagnosed GD, antithyroid drugs for less than 3 months. RNA from PBMCs was the source of the TCR library. Around 9.8 milliliters of peripheral blood were taken and placed in EDTA tubes. These data were likewise used in another study, on T cells in Graves' hyperthyroidism and ophthalmopathy.

The starting material was peripheral blood mononuclear cells (PBMCs), obtained at new diagnosis, from a patient treated with antithyroid drugs. The source of this sequence is a woman between 25 and 40 years old with Graves disease.

The CDR3 DNA sequence: TGTGCCAGCAGTTACCAGTCCACAGGGACCCAAGAGACCCAGTACTTC. Protein sequence: CASSYQSTGTQETQYF. The V gene is TRBV6-5, the J gene TRBJ2-5, with D perhaps TRBD1 (6 bases). Germline CDR1 and CDR2: MNHEY and SVGAGI. Trimming pared 2 bases from V and 1 base from J, leaving 14 bases between. The CDR3 runs 16 residues.